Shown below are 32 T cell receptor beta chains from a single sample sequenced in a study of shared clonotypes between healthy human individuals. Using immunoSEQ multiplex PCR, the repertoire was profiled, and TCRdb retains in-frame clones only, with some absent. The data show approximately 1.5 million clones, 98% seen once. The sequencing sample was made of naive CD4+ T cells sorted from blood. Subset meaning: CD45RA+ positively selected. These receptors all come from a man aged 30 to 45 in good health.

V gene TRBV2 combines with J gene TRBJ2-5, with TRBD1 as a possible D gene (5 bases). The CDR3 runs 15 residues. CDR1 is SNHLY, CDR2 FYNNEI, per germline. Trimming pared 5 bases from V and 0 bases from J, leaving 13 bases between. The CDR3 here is CASSLRQLYQETQYF. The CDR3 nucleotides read TGTGCCAGCAGTTTAAGACAGTTGTACCAAGAGACCCAGTACTTC.

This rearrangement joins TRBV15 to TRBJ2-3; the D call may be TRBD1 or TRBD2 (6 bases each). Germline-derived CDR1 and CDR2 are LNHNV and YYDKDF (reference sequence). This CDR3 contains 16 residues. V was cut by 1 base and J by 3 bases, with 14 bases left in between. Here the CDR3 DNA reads TGTGCCACCAGCAGAGGATGGGGGGCGCGGACAGATACGCAGTATTTT. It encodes CATSRGWGARTDTQYF.

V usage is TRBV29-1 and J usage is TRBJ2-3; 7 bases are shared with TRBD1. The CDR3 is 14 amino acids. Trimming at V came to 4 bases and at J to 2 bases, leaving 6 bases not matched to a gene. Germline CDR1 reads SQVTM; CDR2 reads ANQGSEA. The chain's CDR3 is CSVAEGAFTDTQYF. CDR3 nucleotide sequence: TGCAGCGTTGCAGAGGGGGCCTTCACAGATACGCAGTATTTT.

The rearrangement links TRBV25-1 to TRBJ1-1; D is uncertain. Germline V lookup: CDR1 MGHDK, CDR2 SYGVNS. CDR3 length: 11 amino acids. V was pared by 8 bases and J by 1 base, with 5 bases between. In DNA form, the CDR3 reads TGTGCCAGCTGGGGGAACACTGAAGCTTTCTTT. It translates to CASWGNTEAFF.

The CDR3 DNA reads TGCAGCGTTGCCTCAGGCCTAGGGGAGTACTTC. It yields the protein CSVASGLGEYF. This chain connects TRBV29-1 to TRBJ2-7, with a tentative D call TRBD1 (5 bases). The V end was cut by 4 bases, the J end by 11 bases, with 15 bases between. Germline CDR1 reads SQVTM; CDR2 reads ANQGSEA. The CDR3 spans 11 residues.

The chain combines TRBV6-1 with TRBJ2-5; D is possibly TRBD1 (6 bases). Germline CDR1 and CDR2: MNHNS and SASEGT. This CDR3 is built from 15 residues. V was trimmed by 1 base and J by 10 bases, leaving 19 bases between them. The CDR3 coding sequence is TGTGCCAGCAGTGAAGGATCCGGCAGGGGTGGTATCCAGTACTTC. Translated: CASSEGSGRGGIQYF.

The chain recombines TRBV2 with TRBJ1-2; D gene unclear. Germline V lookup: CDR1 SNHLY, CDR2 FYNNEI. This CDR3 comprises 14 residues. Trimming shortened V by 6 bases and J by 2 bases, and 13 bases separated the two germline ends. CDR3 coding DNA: TGTGCCAGCAGCATAACTCCGGGGAACTATGGCTACACCTTC. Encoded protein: CASSITPGNYGYTF.

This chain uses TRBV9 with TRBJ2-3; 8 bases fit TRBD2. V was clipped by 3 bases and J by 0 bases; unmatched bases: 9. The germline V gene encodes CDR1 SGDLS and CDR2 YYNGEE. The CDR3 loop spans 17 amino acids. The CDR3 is CASSAYLKRGSTDTQYF. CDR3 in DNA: TGTGCCAGCAGCGCCTACCTAAAGCGGGGGAGCACAGATACGCAGTATTTT.

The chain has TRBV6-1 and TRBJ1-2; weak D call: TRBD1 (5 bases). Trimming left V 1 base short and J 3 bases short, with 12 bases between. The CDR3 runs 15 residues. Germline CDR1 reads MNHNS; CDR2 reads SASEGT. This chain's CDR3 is CASSEVGGLDYGYTF. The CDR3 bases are TGTGCCAGCAGTGAAGTTGGGGGTTTAGACTATGGCTACACCTTC.

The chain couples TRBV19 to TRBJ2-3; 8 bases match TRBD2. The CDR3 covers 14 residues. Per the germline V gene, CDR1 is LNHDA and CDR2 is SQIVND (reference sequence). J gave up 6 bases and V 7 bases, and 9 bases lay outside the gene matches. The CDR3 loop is CASTGGRFYDTQYF. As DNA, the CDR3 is TGTGCCAGTACTGGCGGGAGGTTTTATGATACGCAGTATTTT.

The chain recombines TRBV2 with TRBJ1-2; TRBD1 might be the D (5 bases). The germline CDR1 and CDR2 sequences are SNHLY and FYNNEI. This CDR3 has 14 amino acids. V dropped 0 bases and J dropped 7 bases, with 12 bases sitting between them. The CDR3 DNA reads TGTGCCAGCAGTGAAGCCAGAGGGGCGCTTGGCTACACCTTC. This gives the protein CASSEARGALGYTF.

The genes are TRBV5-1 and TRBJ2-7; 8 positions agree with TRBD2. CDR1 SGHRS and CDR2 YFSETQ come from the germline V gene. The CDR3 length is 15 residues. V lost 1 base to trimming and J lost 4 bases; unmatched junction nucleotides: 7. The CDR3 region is CASSLWSGSVYEQYF. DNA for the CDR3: TGCGCCAGCAGCTTGTGGAGCGGGAGTGTTTACGAGCAGTACTTC.

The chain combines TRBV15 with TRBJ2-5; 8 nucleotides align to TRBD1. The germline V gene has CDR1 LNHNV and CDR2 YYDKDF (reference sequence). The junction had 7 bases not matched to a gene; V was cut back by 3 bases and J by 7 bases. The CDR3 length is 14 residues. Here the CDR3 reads CATSSPGGLGTQYF. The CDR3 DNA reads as TGTGCCACCAGCAGCCCAGGGGGCCTGGGGACCCAGTACTTC.

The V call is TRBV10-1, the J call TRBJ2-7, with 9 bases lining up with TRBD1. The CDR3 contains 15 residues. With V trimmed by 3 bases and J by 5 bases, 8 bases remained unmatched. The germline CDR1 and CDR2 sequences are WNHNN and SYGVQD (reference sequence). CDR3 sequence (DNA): TGCGCCAGCAGTGACACACGGGACAGGGCACACGAGCAGTACTTC. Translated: CASSDTRDRAHEQYF.

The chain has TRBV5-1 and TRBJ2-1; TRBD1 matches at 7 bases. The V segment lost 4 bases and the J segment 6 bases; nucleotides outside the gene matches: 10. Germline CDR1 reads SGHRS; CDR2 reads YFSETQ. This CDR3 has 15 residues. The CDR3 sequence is CASSASSGTVNEQFF. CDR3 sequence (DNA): TGCGCCAGCAGCGCCTCCTCCGGGACAGTCAATGAGCAGTTCTTC.

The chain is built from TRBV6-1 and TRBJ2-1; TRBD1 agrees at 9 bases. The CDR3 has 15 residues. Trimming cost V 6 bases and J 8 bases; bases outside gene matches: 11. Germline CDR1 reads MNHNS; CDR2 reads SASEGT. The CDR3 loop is CASRGLPGQGDEQFF. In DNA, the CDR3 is TGTGCCAGCAGGGGCCTACCGGGACAGGGAGATGAGCAGTTCTTC.

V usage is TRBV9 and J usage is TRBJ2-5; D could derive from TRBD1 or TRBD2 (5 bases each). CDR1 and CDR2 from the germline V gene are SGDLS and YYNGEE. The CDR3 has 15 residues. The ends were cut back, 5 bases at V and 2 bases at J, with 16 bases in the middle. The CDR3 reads CASSHIPGPQETQYF. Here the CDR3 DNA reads TGTGCCAGCAGTCACATACCGGGGCCTCAAGAGACCCAGTACTTC.

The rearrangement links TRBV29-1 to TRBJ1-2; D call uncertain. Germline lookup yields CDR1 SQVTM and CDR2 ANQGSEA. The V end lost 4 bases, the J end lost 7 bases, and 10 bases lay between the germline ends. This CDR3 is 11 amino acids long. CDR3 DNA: TGCAGCGTTGGCATCGCCGCTGGCTACACCTTC. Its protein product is CSVGIAAGYTF.

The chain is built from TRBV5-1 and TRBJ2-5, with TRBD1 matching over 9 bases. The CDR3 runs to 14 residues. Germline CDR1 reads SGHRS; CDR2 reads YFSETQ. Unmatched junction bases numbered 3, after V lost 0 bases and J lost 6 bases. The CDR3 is CASSLGQGEKTQYF. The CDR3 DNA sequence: TGCGCCAGCAGCTTGGGACAGGGGGAAAAGACCCAGTACTTC.

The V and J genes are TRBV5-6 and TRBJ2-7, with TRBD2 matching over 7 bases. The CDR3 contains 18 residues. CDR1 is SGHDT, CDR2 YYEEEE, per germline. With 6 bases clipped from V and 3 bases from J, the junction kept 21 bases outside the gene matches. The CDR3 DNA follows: TGTGCCAGCACCCTTCGGTTGGGGGGAGGGGCTTGGAACTACGAGCAGTACTTC. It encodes CASTLRLGGGAWNYEQYF.

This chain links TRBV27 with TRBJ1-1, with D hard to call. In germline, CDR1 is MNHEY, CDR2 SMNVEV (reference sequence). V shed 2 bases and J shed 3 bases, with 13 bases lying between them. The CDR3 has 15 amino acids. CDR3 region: CASSLSRYGDTEAFF. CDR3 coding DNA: TGTGCCAGCAGTTTAAGTAGGTACGGGGACACTGAAGCTTTCTTT.

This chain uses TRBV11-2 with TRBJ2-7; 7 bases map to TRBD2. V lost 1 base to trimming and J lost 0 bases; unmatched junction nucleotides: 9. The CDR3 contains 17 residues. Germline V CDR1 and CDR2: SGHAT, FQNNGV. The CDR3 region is CASSLAGLADRSYEQYF. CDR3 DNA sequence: TGTGCCAGCAGCTTAGCGGGGCTAGCGGACCGCTCCTACGAGCAGTACTTC.

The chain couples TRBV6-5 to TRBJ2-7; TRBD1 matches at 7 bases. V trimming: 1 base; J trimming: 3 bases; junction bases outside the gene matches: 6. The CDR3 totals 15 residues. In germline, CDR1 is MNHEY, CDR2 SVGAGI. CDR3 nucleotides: TGTGCCAGCAGTTACTGGGGTCAGGGGGACTACGAGCAGTACTTC. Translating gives CASSYWGQGDYEQYF.

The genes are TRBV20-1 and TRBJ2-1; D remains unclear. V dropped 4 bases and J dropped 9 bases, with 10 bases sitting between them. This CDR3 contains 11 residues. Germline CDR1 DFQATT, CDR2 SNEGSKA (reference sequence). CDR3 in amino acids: CSATSFPEQFF. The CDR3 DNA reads TGCAGTGCTACTTCCTTTCCTGAGCAGTTCTTC.

CDR3 residues: CASSLLVPYEQYF. The DNA of the CDR3 is TGTGCCAGCAGCTTGCTAGTGCCCTACGAGCAGTACTTC. The chain couples TRBV5-4 to TRBJ2-7; D gene ambiguous. V gave up 1 base and J gave up 2 bases, with 7 bases separating them. This CDR3 comprises 13 residues. Germline CDR1 and CDR2: SGHNT and YYREEE (reference sequence).

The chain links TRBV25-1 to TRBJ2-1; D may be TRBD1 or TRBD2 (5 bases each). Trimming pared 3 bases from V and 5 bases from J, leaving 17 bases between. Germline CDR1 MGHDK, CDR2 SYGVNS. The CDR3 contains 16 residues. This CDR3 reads CASSDWGWDGHNEQFF. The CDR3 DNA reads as TGTGCCAGCAGTGATTGGGGGTGGGACGGACACAATGAGCAGTTCTTC.

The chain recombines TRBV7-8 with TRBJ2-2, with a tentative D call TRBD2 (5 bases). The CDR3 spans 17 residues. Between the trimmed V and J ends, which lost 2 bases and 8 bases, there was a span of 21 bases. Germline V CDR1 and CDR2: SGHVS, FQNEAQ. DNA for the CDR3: TGTGCCAGCAGCTTAATCACATTGCAGGCTCCGGGAGGGGAGCTGTTTTTT. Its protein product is CASSLITLQAPGGELFF.

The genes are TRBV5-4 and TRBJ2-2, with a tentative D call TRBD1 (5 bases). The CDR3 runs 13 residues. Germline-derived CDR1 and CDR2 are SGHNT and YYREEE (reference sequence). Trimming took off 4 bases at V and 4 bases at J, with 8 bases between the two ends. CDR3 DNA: TGTGCCAGCAGCCAGGACACCACCGGGGAGCTGTTTTTT. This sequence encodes CASSQDTTGELFF.

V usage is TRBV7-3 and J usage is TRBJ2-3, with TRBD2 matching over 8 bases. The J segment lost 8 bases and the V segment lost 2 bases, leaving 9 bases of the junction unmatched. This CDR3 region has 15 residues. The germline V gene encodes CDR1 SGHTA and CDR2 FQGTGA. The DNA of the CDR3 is TGTGCCAGCAGCTTAGGTGGGACTAGGAGGAGTACGCAGTATTTT. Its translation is CASSLGGTRRSTQYF.

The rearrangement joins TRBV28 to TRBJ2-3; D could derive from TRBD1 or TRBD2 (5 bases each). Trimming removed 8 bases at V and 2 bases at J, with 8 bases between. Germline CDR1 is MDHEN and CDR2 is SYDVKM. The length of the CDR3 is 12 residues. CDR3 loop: CASRGTTDTQYF. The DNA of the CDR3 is TGTGCCAGCCGAGGGACCACAGATACGCAGTATTTT. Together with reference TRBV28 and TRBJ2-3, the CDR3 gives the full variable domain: DVKVTQSSRYLVKRTGEKVFLECVQDMDHENMFWYRQDPGLGLRLIYFSYDVKMKEKGDIPEGYSVSREKKERFSLILESASTNQTSMYLCASRGTTDTQYFGPGTRLTVL.

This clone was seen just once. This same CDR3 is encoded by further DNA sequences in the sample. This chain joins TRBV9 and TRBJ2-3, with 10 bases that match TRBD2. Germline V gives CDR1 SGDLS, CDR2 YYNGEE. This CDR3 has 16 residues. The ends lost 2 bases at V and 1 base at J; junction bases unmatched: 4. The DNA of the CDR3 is TGTGCCAGCAGCGTCACTGGGACTAGCGGCACAGATACGCAGTATTTT. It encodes CASSVTGTSGTDTQYF.

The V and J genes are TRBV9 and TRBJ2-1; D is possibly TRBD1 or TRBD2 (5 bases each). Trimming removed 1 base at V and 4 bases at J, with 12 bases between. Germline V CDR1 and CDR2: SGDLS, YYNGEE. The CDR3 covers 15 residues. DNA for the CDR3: TGTGCCAGCAGCGTAAGGGGACCAAATTACAATGAGCAGTTCTTC. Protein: CASSVRGPNYNEQFF.